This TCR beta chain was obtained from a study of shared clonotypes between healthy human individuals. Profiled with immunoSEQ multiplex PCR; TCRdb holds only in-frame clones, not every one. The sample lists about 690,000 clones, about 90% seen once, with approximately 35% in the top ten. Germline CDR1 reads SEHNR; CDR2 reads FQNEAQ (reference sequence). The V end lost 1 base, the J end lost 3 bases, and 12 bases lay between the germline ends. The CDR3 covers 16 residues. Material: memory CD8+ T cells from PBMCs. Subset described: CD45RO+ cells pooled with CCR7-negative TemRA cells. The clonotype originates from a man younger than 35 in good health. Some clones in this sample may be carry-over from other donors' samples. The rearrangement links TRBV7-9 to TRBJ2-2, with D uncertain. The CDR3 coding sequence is TGTGCCAGCAGCTTAGGTCCCAGTAAATACACCGGGGAGCTGTTTTTT. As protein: CASSLGPSKYTGELFF.